The rows below give T cell receptor beta chains drawn from one sample of a study of regulatory T cells in long-lasting Graves disease. Using its own MiXCR run on the multiplex PCR reads, TCRdb lists one record per CDR3 protein. The sample records roughly 610,000 distinct CDR3 sequences, less than 20% being singletons. The data also belong to a second study, concerning T cells in Graves' hyperthyroidism and ophthalmopathy.

This sample comprised peripheral blood mononuclear cells (PBMCs), obtained at new diagnosis, from a patient treated with antithyroid drugs. These receptors all come from a woman between 25 and 40 years old with Graves disease. The CDR3 runs from the conserved cysteine through the conserved F or W. The order of the fields is clone size, J gene, D gene, V gene, CDR3 protein, CDR3 DNA. A D gene is named only where the DNA matches it firmly. Size is stated for part of the rows, as once, few or many counts, or as a class when the clone is expanded.

>.|TRBJ2-3|TRBD2|TRBV15
CATSSPLLAGGSTDTQYF
TGTGCCACCAGCAGCCCTCTCCTAGCGGGAGGTAGCACAGATACGCAGTATTTT
>.|TRBJ1-2|.|TRBV5-1
CASSFEANYGYTF
TGCGCCAGCAGCTTCGAGGCAAACTATGGCTACACCTTC
>few|TRBJ1-6|.|TRBV6-1
CASSERGDNSPLHF
TGTGCCAGCAGTGAAAGGGGAGATAATTCACCCCTCCACTTT
>.|TRBJ2-7|.|TRBV27
CASSYGSLGYF
TGTGCCAGCAGTTATGGAAGCTTGGGGTACTTC
>few|TRBJ2-7|TRBD2|TRBV9
CASSASPGTSVNEQYF
TGTGCCAGCAGCGCCAGCCCCGGGACTAGCGTAAACGAGCAGTACTTC
>many|TRBJ2-3|.|TRBV12-3/TRBV12-4
CASRTDPGTDTQYF
TGTGCCAGCAGGACAGATCCAGGCACAGATACGCAGTATTTT
>many|TRBJ2-5|.|TRBV20-1
CSAREVFRASQETQYF
TGCAGTGCTAGGGAAGTTTTTAGGGCCTCGCAAGAGACCCAGTACTTC
>many|TRBJ2-7|TRBD1|TRBV27
CASRRDSFYEQYF
TGTGCCAGCAGACGGGACAGCTTCTACGAGCAGTACTTC
>.|TRBJ2-3|.|TRBV10-3
CATTEVGDTQYF
TGTGCCACCACAGAGGTAGGAGATACGCAGTATTTT
>many|TRBJ2-1|TRBD2|TRBV2
CASTAGGSRSEQFF
TGTGCCAGCACCGCGGGCGGGAGCCGTAGTGAGCAGTTCTTC
>.|TRBJ2-3|.|TRBV7-9
CASSSVRTNTDTQYF
TGTGCCAGCAGCTCGGTCCGTACTAACACAGATACGCAGTATTTT
>.|TRBJ2-3|.|TRBV5-1
CASSLPAGTSDTQYF
TGCGCCAGCAGCTTGCCGGCAGGGACATCAGATACGCAGTATTTT
>few|TRBJ2-7|.|TRBV20-1
CSATFGVEQYF
TGCAGTGCTACTTTTGGGGTCGAGCAGTACTTC
>.|TRBJ2-3|.|TRBV6-2/TRBV6-3
CASSDDDTQYF
TGTGCCAGCAGTGACGATGATACGCAGTATTTT
>many|TRBJ1-5|.|TRBV2
CASTTTWEQPQHF
TGTGCCAGCACTACGACGTGGGAACAGCCCCAGCATTTT
>.|TRBJ1-6|TRBD1|TRBV6-1
CASRGQGVQSPLHF
TGTGCCAGCAGAGGACAGGGGGTTCAATCACCCCTCCACTTT
>many|TRBJ2-1|.|TRBV28
CASKPATGQRAYNEQFF
TGTGCCAGCAAACCCGCAACAGGGCAGCGGGCCTACAATGAGCAGTTCTTC
>once|TRBJ2-1|TRBD2|TRBV7-9
CASSWGTSVGGQFF
TGTGCCAGCAGCTGGGGGACTAGCGTTGGAGGGCAGTTCTTC
>.|TRBJ2-3|.|TRBV15
CATSSGAWVDTQYF
TGTGCCACCAGCAGCGGGGCTTGGGTAGATACGCAGTATTTT
>few|TRBJ2-7|.|TRBV10-3
CAIGSSGNFREQYF
TGTGCCATCGGAAGTTCAGGGAATTTCCGCGAGCAGTACTTC
>.|TRBJ2-7|.|TRBV28
CASSTGTWEQYF
TGTGCCAGCAGTACAGGGACTTGGGAGCAGTACTTC
>.|TRBJ2-1|TRBD1|TRBV6-4
CASSLSGQGNNEQFF
TGTGCCAGCAGTCTGTCCGGACAGGGAAACAATGAGCAGTTCTTC
>.|TRBJ1-1|.|TRBV27
CASSLKLLGTAFF
TGTGCCAGCAGTTTAAAGTTACTCGGGACGGCTTTCTTT
>few|TRBJ2-5|.|TRBV2
CASSDGSRETQYF
TGTGCCAGCAGTGACGGCTCCAGAGAGACCCAGTACTTC
>.|TRBJ2-2|.|TRBV7-2
CASSSGYEQYFGPGTGELFF
.
>many|TRBJ2-3|TRBD1|TRBV15
CATSRVTGGGTDTQYF
TGTGCCACCAGCAGAGTGACAGGGGGCGGAACAGATACGCAGTATTTT
>.|TRBJ2-5|.|TRBV14
CASSLHYGQGEETQYF
TGTGCCAGCAGCTTACATTATGGGCAGGGTGAGGAGACCCAGTACTTC
>many|TRBJ1-4|.|TRBV11-1
CASSAPGEEKLFF
TGTGCCAGCAGCGCTCCGGGAGAAGAAAAACTGTTTTTT
>.|TRBJ1-4|.|TRBV19
CASREGDATSEKLFF
TGTGCCAGTAGGGAAGGAGACGCAACTAGTGAAAAACTGTTTTTT
>few|TRBJ2-6|.|TRBV5-5
CASSRAVERSNVLTF
TGTGCCAGCAGCCGAGCAGTCGAGAGGTCCAACGTCCTGACTTTC
>few|TRBJ2-5|.|TRBV5-1
CASSWMLGRAETQYF
TGCGCCAGCAGCTGGATGTTGGGACGGGCAGAGACCCAGTACTTC
>many|TRBJ1-5|.|TRBV6-5
CASSYSGAGQPQHF
TGTGCCAGCAGTTACTCGGGGGCGGGACAGCCCCAGCATTTT
>many|TRBJ2-1|.|TRBV15
CATSQGGGQFF
TGTGCCACCAGCCAGGGTGGGGGGCAGTTCTTC
>many|TRBJ2-3|TRBD2|TRBV28
CASSFGAGGDTQYF
TGTGCCAGCAGTTTCGGAGCGGGAGGTGATACGCAGTATTTT
>many|TRBJ2-3|TRBD2|TRBV28
CASSLPLFLAGGLTDTQYF
TGTGCCAGCAGTTTACCCCTCTTTCTAGCGGGAGGCCTCACAGATACGCAGTATTTT
>few|TRBJ2-1|TRBD2|TRBV30
CAWSASTSGSRNEQFF
TGTGCCTGGAGTGCATCGACTAGCGGGAGTCGGAATGAGCAGTTCTTC
>few|TRBJ1-1|.|TRBV29-1
CSVEGEGVGYTEAFF
TGCAGCGTTGAAGGGGAAGGTGTTGGGTACACTGAAGCTTTCTTT
>few|TRBJ1-2|.|TRBV9
CASSIGGNYGYTF
TGTGCCAGCAGCATTGGCGGGAACTATGGCTACACCTTC
>many|TRBJ1-2|TRBD1|TRBV5-1
CASSLAGPDRGHYGYTF
TGCGCCAGCAGCTTGGCCGGTCCGGACAGGGGACACTATGGCTACACCTTC
>.|TRBJ1-5|.|TRBV5-1
CASSIGGGVGQPQHF
TGCGCCAGCAGCATTGGAGGGGGAGTCGGTCAGCCCCAGCATTTT
>few|TRBJ1-1|.|TRBV6-1
CASPRGGLNTEAFF
TGTGCCAGCCCGAGGGGGGGGCTGAACACTGAAGCTTTCTTT
>.|TRBJ1-1|.|TRBV5-4
CASSLEGTRKQAFF
TGTGCCAGCAGCTTGGAAGGGACTCGAAAACAAGCTTTCTTT
>many|TRBJ1-6|.|TRBV5-5
CASSLYMGAGNSPLHF
TGTGCCAGCAGCTTGTATATGGGGGCCGGGAATTCACCCCTCCACTTT
>few|TRBJ2-3|TRBD1|TRBV20-1
CSTEGPTGPGDTQYF
TGCAGTACCGAAGGCCCGACAGGGCCAGGCGATACGCAGTATTTT
>few|TRBJ2-1|.|TRBV2
CASSELEGASEQFF
TGTGCCAGCAGTGAATTGGAGGGGGCGTCTGAGCAGTTCTTC
>few|TRBJ1-2|.|TRBV3-1
CASTNRDLLLTNYGYTF
TGTGCCAGCACCAACCGGGACCTCTTGCTTACTAACTATGGCTACACCTTC
>.|TRBJ2-1|TRBD2|TRBV7-3
CASSRRTSDYNEQFF
TGTGCCAGCAGTAGAAGGACTAGCGACTACAATGAGCAGTTCTTC
>few|TRBJ1-5|.|TRBV28
CASRGSQPQHF
TGTGCCAGTCGGGGGAGCCAGCCCCAGCATTTT
>many|TRBJ2-5|.|TRBV7-8
CASTPRRWRIQETQYF
TGTGCCAGCACCCCCCGCCGGTGGCGTATACAAGAGACCCAGTACTTC
>.|TRBJ2-1|.|TRBV7-3
CASSSGSLRASEQFF
TGTGCCAGCAGCTCTGGGAGCCTGAGGGCCAGTGAGCAGTTCTTC
>few|TRBJ2-4|TRBD1|TRBV7-2
CASSLDPTGVDIQYF
TGTGCCAGCAGCTTAGATCCGACAGGGGTAGACATTCAGTACTTC